A selection of T cell receptor beta chains follows, all from one sample in a study of T cell repertoires in cytomegalovirus infection. Using its own MiXCR run on the reads, TCRdb lists one record per CDR3 protein. The data contain approximately 250,000 distinct CDR3 sequences, 10% to 15% of them seen just once; the ten biggest clones take up about 1.5%. The material sequenced was PBMCs. These receptors all come from a human donor in good health (CMV status not recorded). Some clones in this sample may be carry-over from other donors' samples. The CDR3 runs from the conserved cysteine through the conserved F or W. The order of the fields is V gene, J gene, D gene, clone size, CDR3 protein, CDR3 DNA. The D gene is left open where the match is weak. Clone size is stated in some rows and not others, as once, few, many or a class when expanded.

v_call: TRBV20-1; j_call: TRBJ1-6; d_call: -; clone_size: -; cdr3_aa: CSARQTESPLHF; cdr3_nt: TGCAGTGCTAGACAGACAGAGTCACCCCTCCACTTT
v_call: TRBV7-2; j_call: TRBJ2-7; d_call: -; clone_size: many; cdr3_aa: CASSFNWDRSSYEQYF; cdr3_nt: TGTGCCAGCAGCTTTAACTGGGACCGAAGCTCCTACGAGCAGTACTTC
v_call: TRBV18; j_call: TRBJ1-1; d_call: -; clone_size: many; cdr3_aa: CASSLQLNTEAFF; cdr3_nt: TGTGCCAGCTCATTACAGCTGAACACTGAAGCTTTCTTT
v_call: TRBV7-2; j_call: TRBJ2-5; d_call: -; clone_size: many; cdr3_aa: CASSLLAGAETQYF; cdr3_nt: TGTGCCAGCAGCTTACTGGCGGGCGCGGAGACCCAGTACTTC
v_call: TRBV19; j_call: TRBJ2-2; d_call: TRBD1; clone_size: few; cdr3_aa: CASSTRTGRNTGELLF; cdr3_nt: TGTGCCAGTAGTACCCGGACAGGGCGCAACACCGGGGAGCTGCTTTTT
v_call: TRBV7-6; j_call: TRBJ2-1; d_call: TRBD2; clone_size: many; cdr3_aa: CASSSVAGDYNEQFF; cdr3_nt: TGTGCCAGCAGCAGTGTAGCGGGAGACTACAATGAGCAGTTCTTC
v_call: TRBV29-1; j_call: TRBJ1-5; d_call: -; clone_size: -; cdr3_aa: CSAGSGVDAPQHF; cdr3_nt: TGCTCGGCCGGGTCGGGGGTGGATGCGCCCCAGCATTTT
v_call: TRBV11-2; j_call: TRBJ1-2; d_call: TRBD1; clone_size: many; cdr3_aa: CASSARQGGYGYTF; cdr3_nt: TGTGCCAGCAGCGCTAGACAGGGCGGATATGGCTACACCTTC
v_call: TRBV7-3; j_call: TRBJ2-3; d_call: -; clone_size: many; cdr3_aa: CASSLAGLRTDTQYF; cdr3_nt: TGTGCCAGCAGCTTGGCGGGGCTCCGCACAGATACGCAGTATTTT
v_call: TRBV5-1; j_call: TRBJ2-1; d_call: TRBD2; clone_size: few; cdr3_aa: CASSPGLAGGGNEQFF; cdr3_nt: TGCGCCAGCAGCCCGGGACTAGCGGGAGGAGGCAATGAGCAGTTCTTC
v_call: TRBV29-1; j_call: TRBJ2-5; d_call: TRBD1; clone_size: -; cdr3_aa: CSGGDRDETQYF; cdr3_nt: TGCAGCGGGGGGGACAGGGACGAGACCCAGTACTTC
v_call: TRBV7-2; j_call: TRBJ1-6; d_call: -; clone_size: many; cdr3_aa: CASSLRRAVAPLHF; cdr3_nt: TGTGCCAGCAGCTTACGTAGGGCGGTGGCACCCCTCCACTTT
v_call: TRBV6-1; j_call: TRBJ1-2; d_call: TRBD1; clone_size: many; cdr3_aa: CASSEAFTGGGSGYTF; cdr3_nt: TGTGCCAGCAGTGAAGCGTTCACAGGGGGCGGCAGTGGCTACACCTTC
v_call: TRBV29-1; j_call: TRBJ1-5; d_call: -; clone_size: -; cdr3_aa: CSAGGNQPQHF; cdr3_nt: TGCAGCGCTGGAGGGAACCAGCCCCAGCATTTT
v_call: TRBV7-2; j_call: TRBJ2-3; d_call: TRBD2; clone_size: many; cdr3_aa: CASSRPSGGATDTQYF; cdr3_nt: TGTGCCAGCAGCCGACCTAGCGGGGGGGCCACAGATACGCAGTATTTT
v_call: TRBV28; j_call: TRBJ1-2; d_call: -; clone_size: many; cdr3_aa: CASRRREFLSWGYTF; cdr3_nt: TGTGCCAGCAGGAGAAGGGAGTTTTTGAGTTGGGGCTACACCTTC
v_call: TRBV24-1; j_call: TRBJ2-2; d_call: -; clone_size: few; cdr3_aa: CATSDFGGKYTGELFF; cdr3_nt: TGTGCCACCAGTGATTTTGGGGGGAAGTACACCGGGGAGCTGTTTTTT
v_call: TRBV4-3; j_call: TRBJ1-5; d_call: -; clone_size: many; cdr3_aa: CASSQEPGTVNQPQHF; cdr3_nt: TGCGCCAGCAGCCAAGAGCCTGGGACGGTCAATCAGCCCCAGCATTTT
v_call: TRBV29-1; j_call: TRBJ2-7; d_call: -; clone_size: once; cdr3_aa: CSVEGTSNYEQYF; cdr3_nt: TGCAGCGTTGAAGGGACTTCTAATTACGAGCAGTACTTC
v_call: TRBV5-1; j_call: TRBJ2-7; d_call: TRBD1; clone_size: -; cdr3_aa: CASSLEDRVDEQYF; cdr3_nt: TGCGCCAGCAGCTTGGAGGACAGGGTCGACGAGCAGTACTTC
v_call: TRBV14; j_call: TRBJ2-7; d_call: -; clone_size: -; cdr3_aa: CASSQASGAGSYEQYF; cdr3_nt: TGTGCCAGCAGCCAAGCCTCAGGGGCAGGCTCCTACGAGCAGTACTTC
v_call: TRBV7-9; j_call: TRBJ1-3; d_call: -; clone_size: -; cdr3_aa: CASSPSGAGNTIYF; cdr3_nt: TGTGCCAGCAGCCCCAGCGGGGCCGGAAACACCATATATTTT
v_call: TRBV6-2/TRBV6-3; j_call: TRBJ1-1; d_call: -; clone_size: -; cdr3_aa: CASSYERESAFF; cdr3_nt: TGTGCCAGCAGTTATGAGCGTGAATCAGCTTTCTTT
v_call: TRBV10-3; j_call: TRBJ2-7; d_call: -; clone_size: many; cdr3_aa: CAISPGRGGPYEQYF; cdr3_nt: TGTGCCATCAGTCCCGGCAGGGGGGGCCCTTACGAGCAGTACTTC
v_call: TRBV20-1; j_call: TRBJ2-5; d_call: -; clone_size: -; cdr3_aa: CSARSGYQETQYF; cdr3_nt: TGCAGTGCTAGGTCAGGGTACCAAGAGACCCAGTACTTC
v_call: TRBV28; j_call: TRBJ1-4; d_call: -; clone_size: many; cdr3_aa: CASSSIAPNEKLFF; cdr3_nt: TGTGCCAGCAGCTCCATAGCCCCGAATGAAAAACTGTTTTTT
v_call: TRBV4-3; j_call: TRBJ2-3; d_call: TRBD2; clone_size: -; cdr3_aa: CASSQELAGTTDTQYF; cdr3_nt: TGCGCCAGCAGCCAAGAATTAGCGGGGACCACAGATACGCAGTATTTT
v_call: TRBV11-3; j_call: TRBJ2-7; d_call: -; clone_size: -; cdr3_aa: CASSLEAVSSYEQYF; cdr3_nt: TGTGCCAGCAGCTTAGAGGCAGTGAGCTCCTACGAGCAGTACTTC
v_call: TRBV7-2; j_call: TRBJ1-2; d_call: -; clone_size: many; cdr3_aa: CASRRSDGYTF; cdr3_nt: TGTGCCAGCAGGCGCAGTGATGGCTACACCTTC
v_call: TRBV28; j_call: TRBJ1-1; d_call: -; clone_size: -; cdr3_aa: CASSLAGPTTEAFF; cdr3_nt: TGTGCCAGCAGTTTAGCAGGGCCCACCACTGAAGCTTTCTTT
v_call: TRBV7-9; j_call: TRBJ2-4; d_call: -; clone_size: -; cdr3_aa: CASSLGGNIQYF; cdr3_nt: TGTGCCAGCAGCTTAGGAGGGAACATTCAGTACTTC
v_call: TRBV29-1; j_call: TRBJ1-1; d_call: -; clone_size: few; cdr3_aa: CSGGPGDTEAFF; cdr3_nt: TGCAGCGGGGGTCCCGGAGACACTGAAGCTTTCTTT
v_call: TRBV5-1; j_call: TRBJ2-5; d_call: TRBD1; clone_size: many; cdr3_aa: CASSLDGTGGAKTQYF; cdr3_nt: TGCGCCAGCAGCTTGGACGGGACAGGGGGCGCGAAGACCCAGTACTTC
v_call: TRBV20-1; j_call: TRBJ2-7; d_call: TRBD2; clone_size: few; cdr3_aa: CSALGGGRAYEQYF; cdr3_nt: TGCAGTGCCCTTGGGGGCGGGAGGGCCTACGAGCAGTACTTC
v_call: TRBV6-2/TRBV6-3; j_call: TRBJ2-7; d_call: TRBD2; clone_size: few; cdr3_aa: CASLKGLAEYEQYF; cdr3_nt: TGTGCCAGTCTTAAGGGACTAGCGGAATACGAGCAGTACTTC
v_call: TRBV2; j_call: TRBJ1-2; d_call: -; clone_size: few; cdr3_aa: CASSEGGGNYGYTF; cdr3_nt: TGTGCCAGCAGTGAAGGGGGGGGCAACTATGGCTACACCTTC
v_call: TRBV19; j_call: TRBJ2-3; d_call: -; clone_size: -; cdr3_aa: CASSMRQVDTQYF; cdr3_nt: TGTGCCAGTAGTATGCGGCAGGTAGATACGCAGTATTTT
v_call: TRBV11-2; j_call: TRBJ2-7; d_call: -; clone_size: -; cdr3_aa: CASSSDSYYEQYF; cdr3_nt: TGTGCCAGCAGCTCTGACAGCTACTACGAGCAGTACTTC
v_call: TRBV7-2; j_call: TRBJ1-1; d_call: TRBD1; clone_size: many; cdr3_aa: CASSFSGQGFTEAFF; cdr3_nt: TGTGCCAGCAGCTTCTCGGGACAGGGGTTCACTGAAGCTTTCTTT
v_call: TRBV7-9; j_call: TRBJ2-5; d_call: TRBD2; clone_size: many; cdr3_aa: CASSPGLAGGSYQETQYF; cdr3_nt: TGTGCCAGCAGCCCCGGACTAGCGGGAGGGTCGTACCAAGAGACCCAGTACTTC
v_call: TRBV28; j_call: TRBJ2-1; d_call: TRBD1; clone_size: many; cdr3_aa: CASSLQGQGNNEQFF; cdr3_nt: TGTGCCAGCAGTTTGCAGGGACAGGGGAACAATGAGCAGTTCTTC
v_call: TRBV9; j_call: TRBJ2-5; d_call: TRBD1; clone_size: -; cdr3_aa: CASSVWDSKETQYF; cdr3_nt: TGTGCCAGCAGCGTGTGGGACAGCAAAGAGACCCAGTACTTC
v_call: TRBV28; j_call: TRBJ2-2; d_call: -; clone_size: -; cdr3_aa: CASRSQENTGELFF; cdr3_nt: TGTGCCAGCAGGAGCCAGGAGAACACCGGGGAGCTGTTTTTT
v_call: TRBV4-3; j_call: TRBJ1-1; d_call: -; clone_size: -; cdr3_aa: CASSQYVSVTSEAFF; cdr3_nt: TGCGCCAGCAGCCAATATGTGTCGGTGACTTCTGAAGCTTTCTTT
v_call: TRBV6-2/TRBV6-3; j_call: TRBJ2-2; d_call: TRBD2; clone_size: few; cdr3_aa: CASSLGLAGAGELFF; cdr3_nt: TGTGCCAGCAGCCTAGGACTAGCGGGAGCAGGGGAGCTGTTTTTT
v_call: TRBV10-3; j_call: TRBJ2-1; d_call: TRBD2; clone_size: few; cdr3_aa: CAISDSGTSGRYEQFF; cdr3_nt: TGTGCCATCAGTGATTCCGGGACTAGCGGGAGGTATGAGCAGTTCTTC
v_call: TRBV7-8; j_call: TRBJ2-5; d_call: TRBD2; clone_size: many; cdr3_aa: CASSLDARGGETQYF; cdr3_nt: TGTGCCAGCAGCTTAGATGCGCGGGGGGGGGAGACCCAGTACTTC
v_call: TRBV7-2; j_call: TRBJ2-3; d_call: TRBD2; clone_size: many; cdr3_aa: CASSSQGLAAYTDTQYF; cdr3_nt: TGTGCCAGCAGCTCTCAAGGACTAGCGGCATACACAGATACGCAGTATTTT
v_call: TRBV29-1; j_call: TRBJ1-1; d_call: -; clone_size: many; cdr3_aa: CSVFYRVNTEAFF; cdr3_nt: TGCAGCGTTTTCTACAGGGTGAACACTGAAGCTTTCTTT
v_call: TRBV4-3; j_call: TRBJ1-2; d_call: -; clone_size: few; cdr3_aa: CASSQGAALYGYTF; cdr3_nt: TGCGCCAGCAGCCAAGGGGCAGCGCTCTATGGCTACACCTTC
v_call: TRBV6-6; j_call: TRBJ1-4; d_call: TRBD1; clone_size: many; cdr3_aa: CASSYLQGGEKLFF; cdr3_nt: TGTGCCAGCAGTTACTTGCAGGGGGGCGAAAAACTGTTTTTT